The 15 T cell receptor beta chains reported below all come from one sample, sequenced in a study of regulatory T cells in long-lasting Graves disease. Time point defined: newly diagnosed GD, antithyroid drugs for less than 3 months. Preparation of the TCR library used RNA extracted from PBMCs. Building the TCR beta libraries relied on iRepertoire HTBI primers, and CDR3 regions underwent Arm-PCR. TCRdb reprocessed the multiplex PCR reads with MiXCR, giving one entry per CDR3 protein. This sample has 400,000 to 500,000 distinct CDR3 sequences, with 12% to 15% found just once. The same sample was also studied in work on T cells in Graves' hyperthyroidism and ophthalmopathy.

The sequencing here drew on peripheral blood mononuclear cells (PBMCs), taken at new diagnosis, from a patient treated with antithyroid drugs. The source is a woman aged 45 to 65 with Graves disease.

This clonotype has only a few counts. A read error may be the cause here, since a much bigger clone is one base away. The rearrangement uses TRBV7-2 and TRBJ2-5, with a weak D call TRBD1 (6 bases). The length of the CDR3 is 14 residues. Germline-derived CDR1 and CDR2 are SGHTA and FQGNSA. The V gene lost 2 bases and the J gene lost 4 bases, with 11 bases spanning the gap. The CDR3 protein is CASSLSGGTETQYF. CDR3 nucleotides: TGTGCCAGCAGCTTATCTGGGGGCACAGAGACCCAGTACTTC.

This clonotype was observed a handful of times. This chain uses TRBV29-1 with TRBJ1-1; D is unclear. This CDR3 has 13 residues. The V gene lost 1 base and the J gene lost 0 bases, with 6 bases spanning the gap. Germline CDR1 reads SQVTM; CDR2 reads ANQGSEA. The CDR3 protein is CSVEGHLNTEAFF. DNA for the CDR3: TGCAGCGTTGAAGGGCACCTGAACACTGAAGCTTTCTTT.

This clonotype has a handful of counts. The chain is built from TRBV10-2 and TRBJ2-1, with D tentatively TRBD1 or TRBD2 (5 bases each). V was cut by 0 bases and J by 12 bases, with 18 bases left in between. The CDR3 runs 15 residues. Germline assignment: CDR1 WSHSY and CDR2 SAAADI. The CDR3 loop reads CASSESVGLGVGQFF. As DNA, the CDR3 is TGCGCCAGCAGTGAGTCCGTGGGATTGGGGGTAGGGCAGTTCTTC.

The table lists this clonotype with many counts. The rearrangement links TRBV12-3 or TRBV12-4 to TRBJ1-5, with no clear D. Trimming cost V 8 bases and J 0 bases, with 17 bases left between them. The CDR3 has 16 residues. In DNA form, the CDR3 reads TGTGCCAGCCAACCTGGGAGCTGGGGTAGCAATCAGCCCCAGCATTTT. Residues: CASQPGSWGSNQPQHF.

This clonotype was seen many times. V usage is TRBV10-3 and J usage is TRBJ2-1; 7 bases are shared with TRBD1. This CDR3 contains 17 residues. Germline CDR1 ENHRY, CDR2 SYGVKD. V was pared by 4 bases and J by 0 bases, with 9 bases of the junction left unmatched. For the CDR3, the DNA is TGTGCCATCAGTGTAAGGGGGCGACCCAACTCCTACAATGAGCAGTTCTTC. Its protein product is CAISVRGRPNSYNEQFF.

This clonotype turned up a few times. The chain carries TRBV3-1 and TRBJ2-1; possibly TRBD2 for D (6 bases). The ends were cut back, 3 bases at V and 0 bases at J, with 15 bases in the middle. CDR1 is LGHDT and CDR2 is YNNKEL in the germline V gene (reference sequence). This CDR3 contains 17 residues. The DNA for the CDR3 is TGTGCCAGCAGCCATGTTCCTGGGGGGAGCTCCTACAATGAGCAGTTCTTC. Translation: CASSHVPGGSSYNEQFF.

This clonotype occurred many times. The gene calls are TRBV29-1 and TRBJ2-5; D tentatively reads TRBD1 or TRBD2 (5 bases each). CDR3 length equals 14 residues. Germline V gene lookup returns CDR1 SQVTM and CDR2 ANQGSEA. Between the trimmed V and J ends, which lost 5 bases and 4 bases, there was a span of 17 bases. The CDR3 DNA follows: TGCAGCGTTTCAGCTCTCGGGGCGGGAGAGACCCAGTACTTC. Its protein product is CSVSALGAGETQYF.

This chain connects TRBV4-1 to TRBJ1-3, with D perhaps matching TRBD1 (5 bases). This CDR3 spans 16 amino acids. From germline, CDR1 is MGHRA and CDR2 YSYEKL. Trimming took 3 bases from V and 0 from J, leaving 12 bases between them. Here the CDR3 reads CASSQEGTASGNTIYF. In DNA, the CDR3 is TGCGCCAGCAGCCAGGAAGGGACCGCCTCTGGAAACACCATATATTTT.

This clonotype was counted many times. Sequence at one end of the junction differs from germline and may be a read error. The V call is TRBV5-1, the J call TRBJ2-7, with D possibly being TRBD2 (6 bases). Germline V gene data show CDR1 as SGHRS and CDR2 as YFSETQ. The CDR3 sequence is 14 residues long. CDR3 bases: TGTGCCAGCAGCTTGGCCGGGGGTGAATACGAGCAGTACTTC. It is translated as CASSLAGGEYEQYF.

The CDR3 here is CASSTRASYGYTF. The CDR3 DNA reads as TGTGCCAGCAGTACGCGGGCCTCCTATGGCTACACCTTC. The rearrangement joins TRBV6-1 to TRBJ1-2, with D unresolved. Trimming removed 5 bases at V and 4 bases at J, with 11 bases between. CDR1 and CDR2 from the germline V gene are MNHNS and SASEGT. This CDR3 has 13 residues.

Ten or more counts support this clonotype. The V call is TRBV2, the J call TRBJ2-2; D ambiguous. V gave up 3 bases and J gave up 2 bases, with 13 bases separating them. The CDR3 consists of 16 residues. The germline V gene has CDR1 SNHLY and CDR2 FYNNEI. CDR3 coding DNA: TGTGCCAGCAGTGAGCTAGGAGTAGGAAACACCGGGGAGCTGTTTTTT. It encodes CASSELGVGNTGELFF.

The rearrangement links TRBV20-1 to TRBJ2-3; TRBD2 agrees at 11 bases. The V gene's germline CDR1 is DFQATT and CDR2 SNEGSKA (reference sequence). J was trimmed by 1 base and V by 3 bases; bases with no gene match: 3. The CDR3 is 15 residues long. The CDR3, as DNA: TGCAGTGCTAGGACTAGCGGGGACCGCACAGATACGCAGTATTTT. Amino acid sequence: CSARTSGDRTDTQYF.

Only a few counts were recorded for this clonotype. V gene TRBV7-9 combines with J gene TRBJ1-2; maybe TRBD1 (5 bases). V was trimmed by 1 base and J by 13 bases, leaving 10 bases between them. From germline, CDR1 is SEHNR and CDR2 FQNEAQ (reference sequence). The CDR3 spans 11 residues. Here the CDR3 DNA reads TGTGCCAGCAGCTTAGGGGACCGGCCCACCTTC. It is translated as CASSLGDRPTF. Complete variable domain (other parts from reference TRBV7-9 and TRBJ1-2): DTGVSQNPRHKITKRGQNVTFRCDPISEHNRLYWYRQTLGQGPEFLTYFQNEAQLEKSRLLSDRFSAERPKGSFSTLEIQRTEQGDSAMYLCASSLGDRPTFGSGTRLTVV.

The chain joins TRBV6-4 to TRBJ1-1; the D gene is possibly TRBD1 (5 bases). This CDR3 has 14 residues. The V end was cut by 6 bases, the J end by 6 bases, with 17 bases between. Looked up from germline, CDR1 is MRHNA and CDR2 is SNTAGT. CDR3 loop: CASSPWEGSAEAFF. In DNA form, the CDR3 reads TGTGCCAGCAGCCCTTGGGAGGGGAGCGCTGAAGCTTTCTTT.

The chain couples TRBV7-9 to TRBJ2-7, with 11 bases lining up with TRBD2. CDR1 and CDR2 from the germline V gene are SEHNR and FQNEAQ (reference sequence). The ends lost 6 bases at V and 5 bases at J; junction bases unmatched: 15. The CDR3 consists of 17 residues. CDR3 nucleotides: TGTGCCAGCAGGGGTAGCGGGAGGGCCGATCGGTCCAACGAGCAGTACTTC. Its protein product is CASRGSGRADRSNEQYF.